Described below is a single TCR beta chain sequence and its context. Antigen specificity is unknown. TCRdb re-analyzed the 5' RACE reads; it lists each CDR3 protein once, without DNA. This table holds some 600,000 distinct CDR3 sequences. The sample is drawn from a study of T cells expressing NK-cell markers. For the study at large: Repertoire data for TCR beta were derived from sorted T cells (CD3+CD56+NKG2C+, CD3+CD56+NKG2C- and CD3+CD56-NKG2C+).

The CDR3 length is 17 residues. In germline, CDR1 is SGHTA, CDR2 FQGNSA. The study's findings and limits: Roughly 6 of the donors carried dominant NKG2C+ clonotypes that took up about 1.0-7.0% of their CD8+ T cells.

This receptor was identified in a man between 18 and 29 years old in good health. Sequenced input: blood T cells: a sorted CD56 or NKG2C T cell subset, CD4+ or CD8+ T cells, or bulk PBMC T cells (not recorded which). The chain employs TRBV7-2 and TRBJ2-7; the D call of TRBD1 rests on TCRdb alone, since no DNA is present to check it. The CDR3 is CASSLAGGASPAYEQYF.